This TCR beta chain originates from a study of identical twins. Overall study results and limits: Excess low generation probability was seen in twin-shared out-of-frame alpha sequences. Excess twin sharing in beta out-of-frame sequences was weaker. Abundant beta clonotypes from cord blood bore fewer insertions; memory repertoires lacked this pattern. The study found that models underestimated out-of-frame TCR alpha sharing in monozygotic twins.

TCRdb analysed the 5' RACE reads with MiXCR anew, one entry per CDR3 protein. Among approximately 1.8 million distinct CDR3 sequences listed, about 32% were seen once. This clonotype was counted only a few times. Its antigen is unknown. Specimen: cord blood. The clonotype comes from a newborn girl in good health.

CDR3 in DNA: TGTGCCAGTAGTATAGGGACTAGCGCTAGTCTAATCTACAATGAGCAGTTCTTC. The encoded protein is CASSIGTSASLIYNEQFF. The chain uses TRBV19 and TRBJ2-1; 9 bases are a match to TRBD2. Germline V lookup: CDR1 LNHDA, CDR2 SQIVND (reference sequence). With 1 base clipped from V and 3 bases from J, the junction kept 10 bases outside the gene matches. The CDR3 has 18 amino acids.